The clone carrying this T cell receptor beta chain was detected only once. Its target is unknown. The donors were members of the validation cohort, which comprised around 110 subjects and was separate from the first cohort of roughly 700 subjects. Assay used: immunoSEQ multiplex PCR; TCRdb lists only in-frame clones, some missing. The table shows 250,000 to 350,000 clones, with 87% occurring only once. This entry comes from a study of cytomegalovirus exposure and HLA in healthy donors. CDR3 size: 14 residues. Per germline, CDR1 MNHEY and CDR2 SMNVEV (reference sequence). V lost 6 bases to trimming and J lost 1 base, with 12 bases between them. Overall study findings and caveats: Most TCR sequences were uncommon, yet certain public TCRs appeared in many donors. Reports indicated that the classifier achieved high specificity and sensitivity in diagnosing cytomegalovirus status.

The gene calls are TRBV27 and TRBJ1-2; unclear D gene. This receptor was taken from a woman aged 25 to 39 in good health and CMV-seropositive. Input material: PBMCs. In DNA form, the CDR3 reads TGTGCCAGCAGCCAATCCGGGATTAACTATGGCTACACCTTC. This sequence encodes CASSQSGINYGYTF.